Included here is one TCR beta chain sequence, with context. Its antigen is not known. The sample is drawn from a study of T cell responses to AZD1222 COVID-19 vaccine. The data were produced by immunoSEQ multiplex PCR, yet TCRdb's version contains in-frame clones alone and is incomplete. Of some 180,000 clones in the sample, over 85% were seen once. Trimming shortened V by 2 bases and J by 1 base, and 6 bases separated the two germline ends. This CDR3 is 13 amino acids long. Germline V gene lookup returns CDR1 SGDLS and CDR2 YYNGEE. Findings and caveats of the study: In a largely white British group with more females than males, clonal diversity was possibly underestimated.

The receptor comes from an adult who received the MenACWY meningococcal vaccine as a control. The sequenced sample was peripheral blood, obtained 28 days after the second dose of the MenACWY control vaccine. This chain links TRBV9 with TRBJ1-1; D not resolved. CDR3 sequence (DNA): TGTGCCAGCAGCGTGAAGAAGAACACTGAAGCTTTCTTT. Translation: CASSVKKNTEAFF. Drawing the rest from reference TRBV9 and TRBJ1-1, the complete variable domain is DSGVTQTPKHLITATGQRVTLRCSPRSGDLSVYWYQQSLDQGLQFLIQYYNGEERAKGNILERFSAQQFPDLHSELNLSSLELGDSALYFCASSVKKNTEAFFGQGTRLTVV.